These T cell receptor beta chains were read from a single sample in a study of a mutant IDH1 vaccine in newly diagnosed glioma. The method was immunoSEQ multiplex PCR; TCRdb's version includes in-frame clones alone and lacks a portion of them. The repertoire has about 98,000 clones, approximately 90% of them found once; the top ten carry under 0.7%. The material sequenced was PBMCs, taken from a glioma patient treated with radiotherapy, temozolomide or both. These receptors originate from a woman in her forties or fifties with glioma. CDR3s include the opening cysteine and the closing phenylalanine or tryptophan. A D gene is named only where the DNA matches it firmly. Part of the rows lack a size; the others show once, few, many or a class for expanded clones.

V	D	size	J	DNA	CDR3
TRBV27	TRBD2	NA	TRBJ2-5	TGTGCCAGCAGCTGGGCTGGGACTAGCGGGAAACAGACCCAGTACTTC	CASSWAGTSGKQTQYF
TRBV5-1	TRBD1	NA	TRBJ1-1	TGCGCCAGCAGCCCGGACAGGGGGCGAAGGAACACTGAAGCTTTCTTT	CASSPDRGRRNTEAFF
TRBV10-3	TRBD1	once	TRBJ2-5	TGTGCCATCAGGGGGACAGGGGGCAGGGAGACCCAGTACTTC	CAIRGTGGRETQYF
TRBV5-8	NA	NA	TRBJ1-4	TGTGCCAGCAGCTGGACGGGGACAACTAATGAAAAACTGTTTTTT	CASSWTGTTNEKLFF
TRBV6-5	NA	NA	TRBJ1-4	TGTGCCAGCAGCATTACAGGCCGGGAGGGTGAAAAACTGTTTTTT	CASSITGREGEKLFF
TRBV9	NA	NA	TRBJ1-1	TGTGCCAGCAGCGCCGTTCGGGGGATGAACACTGAAGCTTTCTTT	CASSAVRGMNTEAFF
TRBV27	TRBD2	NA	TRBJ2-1	TGTGCCAGCAGTGCTAGCGGGAGTCTCAATGAGCAGTTCTTC	CASSASGSLNEQFF
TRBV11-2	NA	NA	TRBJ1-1	TGTGCCAGCCAATTTGTTCCAAGACAAACCGTTGAAGCTTTCTTT	CASQFVPRQTVEAFF
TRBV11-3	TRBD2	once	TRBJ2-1	TGTGCCAGCAGCTTGTCTAGCGGGCACAATGAGCAGTTCTTC	CASSLSSGHNEQFF
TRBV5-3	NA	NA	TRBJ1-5	TGTGCCAGAAGCTGTTTACGGAACAATCAGCCCCAGCATTTT	CARSCLRNNQPQHF
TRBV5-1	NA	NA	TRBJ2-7	TGCGCCAGCAGCTTGCGCGAGCAGTACTTC	CASSLREQYF
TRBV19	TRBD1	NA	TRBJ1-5	TGTGCCAGTAGTATAAAACAGGGGCTTAACTTTAATCAGCCCCAGCATTTT	CASSIKQGLNFNQPQHF
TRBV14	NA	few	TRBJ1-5	TGTGCCAGCAGCTGGGCGAAATGGGTTGGGTATAGCAATCAGCCCCAGCATTTT	CASSWAKWVGYSNQPQHF
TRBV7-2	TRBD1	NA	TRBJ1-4	TGTGCCAGCAGCATTAGGACAGGGCGCTCAACTAATGAAAAACTGTTTTTT	CASSIRTGRSTNEKLFF
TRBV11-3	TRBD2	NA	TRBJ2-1	TGTGCCAGCAGCTCCCGCACTAGCGAGAACAATGAGCAGTTCTTC	CASSSRTSENNEQFF
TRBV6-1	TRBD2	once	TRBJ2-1	TGTGCCAGCAGGGCTAGCGGGAGTGGTGAGCAGTTCTTC	CASRASGSGEQFF
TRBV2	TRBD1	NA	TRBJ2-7	TGTGCCAGCAGTGGAGGGACAGGGTCCTACGAGCAGTACTTC	CASSGGTGSYEQYF
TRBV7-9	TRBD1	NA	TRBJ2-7	TGTGCCAGCAGCCTACAGGGGGCGAAGAACGAGCAGTACTTC	CASSLQGAKNEQYF
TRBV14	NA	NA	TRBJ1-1	TGTGCCAGCAGCCACACTCGGTTTGAAGCTTTCTTT	CASSHTRFEAFF
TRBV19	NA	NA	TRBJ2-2	TGTGCCAGTAGTATGGGGGTAAACACCGGGGAGCTGTTTTTT	CASSMGVNTGELFF
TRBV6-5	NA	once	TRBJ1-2	TGTGCCAGCAGCCCCAGGGCCTTCTATGGCTACACCTTC	CASSPRAFYGYTF
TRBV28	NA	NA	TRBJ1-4	TGTGCCAGCATGCCTTTCTTTAATGAAAAACTGTTTTTT	CASMPFFNEKLFF